The 8 T cell receptor beta chains listed next were all sequenced from one sample in a study of blood T cell repertoires in COVID-19 (dated by TCRdb to the early 2020s). The method behind the library was the immunoSEQ multiplex PCR assay. Drawn from immuneACCESS, this table holds only the in-frame rearrangements with V and J called that TCRdb kept. Clones are partly lost; checked studies trace under half to an unresolved V gene and leave the rest unexplained. Here the sample has about 66,000 clones; 91% occur a single time. The ten largest clones represent 6% to 9.5% of the sample. The sample consisted of peripheral blood. The receptors originated from a human donor in a cohort sampled during active COVID-19.

The chain carries TRBV5-8 and TRBJ2-2; 7 bases fit TRBD2. Germline lookup yields CDR1 SGHTS and CDR2 YDEGEE. V lost 4 bases to trimming and J lost 0 bases; unmatched junction nucleotides: 9. The CDR3 consists of 17 residues. CDR3 region: CASSPYVGGANTGELFF. The DNA of the CDR3 is TGTGCCAGCAGCCCTTATGTGGGGGGGGCGAACACCGGGGAGCTGTTTTTT. Using reference TRBV5-8 and TRBJ2-2 for the parts outside the CDR3, the full variable domain is EAGVTQSPTHLIKTRGQQATLRCSPISGHTSVYWYQQALGLGLQFLLWYDEGEERNRGNFPPRFSGRQFPNYSSELNVNALELEDSALYLCASSPYVGGANTGELFFGEGSRLTVL.

The gene calls are TRBV25-1 and TRBJ2-7; 8 bases map to TRBD1. The CDR3 runs 15 residues. In germline, CDR1 is MGHDK, CDR2 SYGVNS. J was trimmed by 2 bases and V by 5 bases; bases with no gene match: 8. CDR3 in amino acids: CASSFTGTGAYEQYF. The CDR3 DNA follows: TGTGCCAGCAGTTTCACCGGGACAGGAGCCTACGAGCAGTACTTC.

The chain joins TRBV7-3 to TRBJ2-1; 8 nucleotides match TRBD1. This CDR3 spans 15 amino acids. The germline gives CDR1 SGHTA, CDR2 FQGTGA. The V segment lost 5 bases and the J segment 7 bases; nucleotides outside the gene matches: 10. CDR3 region: CASSLWTGLENEQFF. DNA for the CDR3: TGTGCCAGCAGCCTATGGACAGGGTTGGAAAATGAGCAGTTCTTC.

The chain carries TRBV5-1 and TRBJ1-1; D not certain. The germline CDR1 and CDR2 sequences are SGHRS and YFSETQ. The V and J ends lost 2 bases and 1 base respectively, with 6 bases between them. The length of the CDR3 is 13 residues. The CDR3 sequence: CASSFSGNTEAFF. CDR3 bases: TGCGCCAGCAGCTTTTCGGGGAACACTGAAGCTTTCTTT.

The rearrangement links TRBV4-1 to TRBJ1-1, with TRBD1 matching 9 bases. Germline CDR1 and CDR2: MGHRA and YSYEKL. CDR3 length: 17 amino acids. V shed 1 base, J shed 5 bases, and the junction held 11 bases outside the gene matches. The CDR3 nucleotides read TGCGCCAGCAGCCAAGCCGGGACAGGGTCGGTCAGAACTGAAGCTTTCTTT. This codes for CASSQAGTGSVRTEAFF.

The chain recombines TRBV15 with TRBJ1-4; tentative D call: TRBD1 (5 bases). Germline V gene sequence: CDR1 LNHNV, CDR2 YYDKDF (reference sequence). The CDR3 has 14 residues. V lost 7 bases to trimming and J lost 0 bases, with 9 bases between them. The CDR3 is CATTPGATNEKLFF. For the CDR3, the DNA is TGTGCCACCACCCCGGGGGCAACTAATGAAAAACTGTTTTTT.

V and J are TRBV19 and TRBJ1-6; 7 bases agree with TRBD1. The CDR3 spans 16 residues. With V trimmed by 5 bases and J by 0 bases, 4 bases remained unmatched. CDR1 and CDR2 (germline): LNHDA, SQIVND (reference sequence). The CDR3 coding sequence is TGTGCCAGTAGTCAACAGGGGAGCTCCTATAATTCACCCCTCCACTTT. Amino acid sequence: CASSQQGSSYNSPLHF.

The chain is built from TRBV7-9 and TRBJ1-1; 8 bases map to TRBD1. Germline CDR1 SEHNR, CDR2 FQNEAQ (reference sequence). Trimming cost V 6 bases and J 4 bases; bases outside gene matches: 13. The CDR3 length is 16 residues. Here the CDR3 DNA reads TGTGCCAGCAGGTCGGACAGGGCGATAGGGCGCACTGAAGCTTTCTTT. This translates into CASRSDRAIGRTEAFF.